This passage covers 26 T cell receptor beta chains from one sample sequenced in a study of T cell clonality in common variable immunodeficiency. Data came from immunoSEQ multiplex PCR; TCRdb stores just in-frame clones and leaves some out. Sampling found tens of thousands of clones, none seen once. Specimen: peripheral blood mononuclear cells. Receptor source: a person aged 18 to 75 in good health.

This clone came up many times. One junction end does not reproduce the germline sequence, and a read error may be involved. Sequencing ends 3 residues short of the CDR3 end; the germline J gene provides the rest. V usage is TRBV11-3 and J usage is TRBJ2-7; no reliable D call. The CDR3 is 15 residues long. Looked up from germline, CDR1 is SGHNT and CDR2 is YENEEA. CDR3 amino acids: CASSLDQTRSSEQYF. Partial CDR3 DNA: TGTGCCAGCAGCTTAGATCAGACACGCTCCTCCGAG. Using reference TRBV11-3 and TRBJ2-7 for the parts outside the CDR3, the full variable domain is EAGVVQSPRYKIIEKKQPVAFWCNPISGHNTLYWYLQNLGQGPELLIRYENEEAVDDSQLPKDRFSAERLKGVDSTLKIQPAELGDSAVYLCASSLDQTRSSEQYFGPGTRLTVT.

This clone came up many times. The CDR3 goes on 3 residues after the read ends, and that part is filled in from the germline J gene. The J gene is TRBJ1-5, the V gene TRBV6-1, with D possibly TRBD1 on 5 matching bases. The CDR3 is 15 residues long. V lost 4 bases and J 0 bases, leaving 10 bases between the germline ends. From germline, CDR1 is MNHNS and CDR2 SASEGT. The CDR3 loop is CASSAQGYSNQPQHF. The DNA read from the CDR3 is TGTGCCAGCAGTGCTCAGGGTTATAGCAATCAGCCC.

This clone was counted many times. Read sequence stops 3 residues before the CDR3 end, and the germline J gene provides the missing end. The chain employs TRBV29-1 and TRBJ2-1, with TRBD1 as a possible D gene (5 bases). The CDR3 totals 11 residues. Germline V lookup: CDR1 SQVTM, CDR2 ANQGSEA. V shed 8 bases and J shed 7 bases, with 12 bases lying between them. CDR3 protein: CSYNRGNEQFF. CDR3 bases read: TGCAGCTACAATAGGGGAAATGAG.

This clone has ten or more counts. CDR3 bases read: TGTGCCAGCACCCTTTACAGAGCCTACGAG. Protein sequence: CASTLYRAYE. The complete CDR3 sequence is CASTLYRAYEQYF. The chain has TRBV2 and TRBJ2-7; D unresolved. Read sequence stops 3 residues before the CDR3 end, and the germline J gene provides the missing end. Trimming took 7 bases from V and 2 from J, leaving 12 bases between them. Germline-derived CDR1 and CDR2 are SNHLY and FYNNEI. The CDR3 has 13 amino acids.

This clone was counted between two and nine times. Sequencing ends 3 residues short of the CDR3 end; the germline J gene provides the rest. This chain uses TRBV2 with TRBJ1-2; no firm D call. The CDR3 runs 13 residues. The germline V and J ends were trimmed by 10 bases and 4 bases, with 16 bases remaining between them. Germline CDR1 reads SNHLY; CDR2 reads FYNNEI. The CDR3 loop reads CATVDKTSYGYTF. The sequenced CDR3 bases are TGTGCCACCGTCGACAAAACTTCCTATGGC.

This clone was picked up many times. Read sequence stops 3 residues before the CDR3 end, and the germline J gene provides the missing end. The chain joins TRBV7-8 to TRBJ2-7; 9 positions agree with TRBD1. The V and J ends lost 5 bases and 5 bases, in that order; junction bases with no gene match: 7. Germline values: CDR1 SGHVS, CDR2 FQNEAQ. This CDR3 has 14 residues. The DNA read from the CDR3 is TGTGCCAGCAGCCCCGGGACAGGGATCAACGAG. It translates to CASSPGTGINE. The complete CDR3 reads CASSPGTGINEQYF.

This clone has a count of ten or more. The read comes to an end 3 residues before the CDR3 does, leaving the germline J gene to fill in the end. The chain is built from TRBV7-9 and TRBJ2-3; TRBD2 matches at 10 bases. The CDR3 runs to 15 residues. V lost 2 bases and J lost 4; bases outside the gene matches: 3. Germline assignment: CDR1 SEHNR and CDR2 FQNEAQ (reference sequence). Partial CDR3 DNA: TGTGCCAGCAGCTTACTAGCGGGAGTGGCAGATACG. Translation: CASSLLAGVADT. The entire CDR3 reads CASSLLAGVADTQYF.

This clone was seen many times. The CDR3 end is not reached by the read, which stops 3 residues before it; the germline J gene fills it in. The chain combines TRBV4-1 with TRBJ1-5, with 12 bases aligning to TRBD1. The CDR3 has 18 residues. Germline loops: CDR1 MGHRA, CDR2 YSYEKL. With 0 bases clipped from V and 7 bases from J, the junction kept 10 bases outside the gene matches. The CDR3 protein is CASSQDWGQGAWAQPQHF. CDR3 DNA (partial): TGCGCCAGCAGCCAAGACTGGGGACAGGGGGCTTGGGCGCAGCCC.

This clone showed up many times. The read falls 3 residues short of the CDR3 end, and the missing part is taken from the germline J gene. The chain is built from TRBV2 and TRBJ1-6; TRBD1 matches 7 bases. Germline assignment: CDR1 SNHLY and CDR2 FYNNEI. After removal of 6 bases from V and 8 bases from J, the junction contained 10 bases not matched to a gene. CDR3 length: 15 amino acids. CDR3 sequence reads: CASSLGDRKYSPLHF. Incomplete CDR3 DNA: TGTGCCAGCAGCCTCGGGGACAGAAAATATTCACCC.

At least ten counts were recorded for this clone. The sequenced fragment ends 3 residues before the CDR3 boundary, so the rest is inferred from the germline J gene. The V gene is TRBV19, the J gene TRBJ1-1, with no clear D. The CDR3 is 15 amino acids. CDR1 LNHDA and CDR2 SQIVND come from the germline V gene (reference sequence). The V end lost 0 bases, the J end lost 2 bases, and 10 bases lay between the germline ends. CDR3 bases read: TGTGCCAGTAGTATAGACGAGAGGCTTAACACTGAA. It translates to CASSIDERLNTE. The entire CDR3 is CASSIDERLNTEAFF. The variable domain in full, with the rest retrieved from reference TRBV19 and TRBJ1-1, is DGGITQSPKYLFRKEGQNVTLSCEQNLNHDAMYWYRQDPGQGLRLIYYSQIVNDFQKGDIAEGYSVSREKKESFPLTVTSAQKNPTAFYLCASSIDERLNTEAFFGQGTRLTVV.

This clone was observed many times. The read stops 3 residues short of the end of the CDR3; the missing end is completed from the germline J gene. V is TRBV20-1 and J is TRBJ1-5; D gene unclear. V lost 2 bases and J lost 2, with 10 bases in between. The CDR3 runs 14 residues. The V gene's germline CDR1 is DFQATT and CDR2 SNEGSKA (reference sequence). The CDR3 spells CSARTGWGNQPQHF. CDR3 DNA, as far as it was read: TGCAGTGCTAGAACCGGGTGGGGCAATCAGCCC.

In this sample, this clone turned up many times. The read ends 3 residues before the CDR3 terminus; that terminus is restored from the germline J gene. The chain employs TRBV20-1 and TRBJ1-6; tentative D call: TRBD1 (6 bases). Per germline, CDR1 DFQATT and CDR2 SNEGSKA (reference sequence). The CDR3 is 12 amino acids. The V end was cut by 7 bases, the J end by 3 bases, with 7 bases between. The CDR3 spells CSGTDYNSPLHF. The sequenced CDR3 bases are TGCAGTGGGACAGACTATAATTCACCC.

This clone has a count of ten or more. CDR3 DNA, as far as it was read: TGTGCCAGCAGCTTAGGACACCCGACCTATGGC. It translates to CASSLGHPTYG. The whole CDR3 is CASSLGHPTYGYTF. The gene calls are TRBV11-2 and TRBJ1-2, with D uncertain. The read is 3 residues too short to cover the CDR3 end, so that end is filled in from the germline J gene. The CDR3 covers 14 residues. Trimming removed 1 base from V and 4 bases from J, with 10 bases in between. The germline V gene has CDR1 SGHAT and CDR2 FQNNGV. The variable domain in full, with the rest retrieved from reference TRBV11-2 and TRBJ1-2, is EAGVAQSPRYKIIEKRQSVAFWCNPISGHATLYWYQQILGQGPKLLIQFQNNGVVDDSQLPKDRFSAERLKGVDSTLKIQPAKLEDSAVYLCASSLGHPTYGYTFGSGTRLTVV.

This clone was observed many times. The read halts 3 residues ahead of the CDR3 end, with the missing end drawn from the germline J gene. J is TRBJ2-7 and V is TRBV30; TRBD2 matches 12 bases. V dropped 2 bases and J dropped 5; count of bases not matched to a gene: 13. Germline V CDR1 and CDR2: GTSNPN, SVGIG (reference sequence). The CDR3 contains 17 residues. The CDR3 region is CAWSPPPWTSGINEQYF. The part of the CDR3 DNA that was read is TGTGCCTGGAGTCCGCCCCCCTGGACTAGCGGGATCAACGAG.

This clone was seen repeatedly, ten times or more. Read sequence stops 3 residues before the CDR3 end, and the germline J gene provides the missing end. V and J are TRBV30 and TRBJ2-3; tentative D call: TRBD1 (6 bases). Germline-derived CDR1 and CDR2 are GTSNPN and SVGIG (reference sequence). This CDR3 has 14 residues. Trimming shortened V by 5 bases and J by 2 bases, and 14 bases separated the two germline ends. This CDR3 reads CAWAGTPDTDTQYF. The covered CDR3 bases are TGTGCCTGGGCCGGGACACCCGACACAGATACG.

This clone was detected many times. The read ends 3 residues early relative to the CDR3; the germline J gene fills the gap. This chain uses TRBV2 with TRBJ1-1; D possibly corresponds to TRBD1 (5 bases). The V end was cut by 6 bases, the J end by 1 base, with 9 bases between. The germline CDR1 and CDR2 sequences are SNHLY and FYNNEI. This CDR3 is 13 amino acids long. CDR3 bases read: TGTGCCAGCAGGGACAAACCGAACACTGAA. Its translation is CASRDKPNTE. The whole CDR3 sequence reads CASRDKPNTEAFF.

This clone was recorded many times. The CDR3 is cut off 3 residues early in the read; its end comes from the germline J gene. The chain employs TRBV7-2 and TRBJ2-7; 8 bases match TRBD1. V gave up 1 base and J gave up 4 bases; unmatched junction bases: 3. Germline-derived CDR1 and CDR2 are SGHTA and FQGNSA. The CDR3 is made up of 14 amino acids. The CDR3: CASSLGDRRYEQYF. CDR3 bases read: TGTGCCAGCAGCTTAGGGGACAGGCGATACGAG. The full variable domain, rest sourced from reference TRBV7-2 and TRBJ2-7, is GAGVSQSPSNKVTEKGKDVELRCDPISGHTALYWYRQSLGQGLEFLIYFQGNSAPDKSGLPSDRFSAERTGGSVSTLTIQRTQQEDSAVYLCASSLGDRRYEQYFGPGTRLTVT.

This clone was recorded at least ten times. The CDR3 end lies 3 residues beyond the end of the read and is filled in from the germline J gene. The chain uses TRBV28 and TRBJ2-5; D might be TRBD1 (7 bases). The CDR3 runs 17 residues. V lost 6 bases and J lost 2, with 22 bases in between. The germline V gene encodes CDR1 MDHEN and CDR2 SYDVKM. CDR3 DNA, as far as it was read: TGTGCCAGCAGGTTAACGACGACAGGGAGGTATCAAGAGACC. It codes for CASRLTTTGRYQET. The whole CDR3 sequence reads CASRLTTTGRYQETQYF. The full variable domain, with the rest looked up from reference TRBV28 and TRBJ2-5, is DVKVTQSSRYLVKRTGEKVFLECVQDMDHENMFWYRQDPGLGLRLIYFSYDVKMKEKGDIPEGYSVSREKKERFSLILESASTNQTSMYLCASRLTTTGRYQETQYFGPGTRLLVL.

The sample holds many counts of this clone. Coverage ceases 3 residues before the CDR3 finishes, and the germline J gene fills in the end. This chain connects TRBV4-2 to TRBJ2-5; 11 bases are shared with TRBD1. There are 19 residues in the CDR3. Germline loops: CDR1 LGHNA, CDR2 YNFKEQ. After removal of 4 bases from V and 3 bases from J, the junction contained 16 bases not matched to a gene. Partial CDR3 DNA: TGTGCCAGCAGCCCGGGACAGGGGGAGCGGGGGCGGGTAAAAGAGACC. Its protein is CASSPGQGERGRVKET. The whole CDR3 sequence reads CASSPGQGERGRVKETQYF.

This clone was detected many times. The CDR3 sequence: CASSVGGHPSYEQYF. Incomplete CDR3 DNA: TGTGCCAGCAGCGTAGGAGGACATCCCTCCTACGAG. The chain employs TRBV9 and TRBJ2-7, with TRBD1 as a possible D gene (5 bases). The read ends 3 residues shy of where the CDR3 ends; the end is completed using the germline J gene. This CDR3 is built from 15 residues. Germline V gives CDR1 SGDLS, CDR2 YYNGEE. V was trimmed by 0 bases and J by 0 bases, leaving 10 bases between them.

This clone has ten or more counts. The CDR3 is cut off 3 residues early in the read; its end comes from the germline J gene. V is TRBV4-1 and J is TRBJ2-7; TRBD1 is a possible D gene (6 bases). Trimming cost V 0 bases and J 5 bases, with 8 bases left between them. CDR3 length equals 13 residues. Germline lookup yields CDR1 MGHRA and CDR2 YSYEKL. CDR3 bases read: TGCGCCAGCAGCCAAGAGAGACAGGACGAG. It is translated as CASSQERQDE. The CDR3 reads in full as CASSQERQDEQYF.

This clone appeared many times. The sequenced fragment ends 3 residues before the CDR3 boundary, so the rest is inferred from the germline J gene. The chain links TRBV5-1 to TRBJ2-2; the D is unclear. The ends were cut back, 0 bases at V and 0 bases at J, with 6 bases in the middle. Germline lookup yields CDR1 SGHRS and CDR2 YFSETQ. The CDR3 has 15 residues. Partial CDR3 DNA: TGCGCCAGCAGCTTGGTGCTAGCGAACACCGGGGAG. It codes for CASSLVLANTGE. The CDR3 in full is CASSLVLANTGELFF.

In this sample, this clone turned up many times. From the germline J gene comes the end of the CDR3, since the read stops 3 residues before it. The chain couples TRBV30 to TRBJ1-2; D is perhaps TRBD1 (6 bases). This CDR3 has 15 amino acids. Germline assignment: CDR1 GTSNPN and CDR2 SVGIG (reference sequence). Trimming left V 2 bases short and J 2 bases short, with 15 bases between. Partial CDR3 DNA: TGTGCCTGGAGTACGGGGGGCGCAGGGAACTATGGC. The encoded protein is CAWSTGGAGNYG. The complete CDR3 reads CAWSTGGAGNYGYTF.

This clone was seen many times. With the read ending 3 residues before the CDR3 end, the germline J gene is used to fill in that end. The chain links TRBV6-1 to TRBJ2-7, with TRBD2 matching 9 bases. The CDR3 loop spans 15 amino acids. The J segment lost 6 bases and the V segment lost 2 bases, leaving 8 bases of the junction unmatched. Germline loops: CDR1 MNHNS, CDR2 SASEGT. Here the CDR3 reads CASSESAGGPGEQYF. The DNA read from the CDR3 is TGTGCCAGCAGTGAATCTGCGGGGGGGCCGGGCGAG.

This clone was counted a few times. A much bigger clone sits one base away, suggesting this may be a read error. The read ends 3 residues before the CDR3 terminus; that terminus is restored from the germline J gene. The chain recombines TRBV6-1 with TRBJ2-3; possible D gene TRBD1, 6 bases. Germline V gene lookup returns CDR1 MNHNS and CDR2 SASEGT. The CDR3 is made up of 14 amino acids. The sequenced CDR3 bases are TGTGCCAGCAGTGGGTACAGGGAGAATCAGCCG. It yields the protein CASSGYRENQP. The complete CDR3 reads CASSGYRENQPQYF.

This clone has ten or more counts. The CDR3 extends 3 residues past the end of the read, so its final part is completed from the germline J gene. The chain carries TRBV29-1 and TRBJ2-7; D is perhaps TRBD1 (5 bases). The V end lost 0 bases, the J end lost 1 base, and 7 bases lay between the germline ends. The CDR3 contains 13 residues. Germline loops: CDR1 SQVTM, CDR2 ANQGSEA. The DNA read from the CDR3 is TGCAGCGTTGAAGATCGGACATCCTACGAG. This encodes CSVEDRTSYE. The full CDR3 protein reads CSVEDRTSYEQYF.